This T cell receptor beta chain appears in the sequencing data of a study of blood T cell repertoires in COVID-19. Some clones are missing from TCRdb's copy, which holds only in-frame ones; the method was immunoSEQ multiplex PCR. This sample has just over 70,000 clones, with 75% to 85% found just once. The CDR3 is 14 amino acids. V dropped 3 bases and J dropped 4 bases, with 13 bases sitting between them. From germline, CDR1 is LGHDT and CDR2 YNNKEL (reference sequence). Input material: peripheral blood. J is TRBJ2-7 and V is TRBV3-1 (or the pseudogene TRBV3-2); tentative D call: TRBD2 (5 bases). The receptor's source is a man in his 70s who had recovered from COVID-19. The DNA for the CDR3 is TGTGCCAGCAGCCACCCCACTAGGGTATACGAGCAGTACTTC. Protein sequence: CASSHPTRVYEQYF.